The next 25 T cell receptor beta chains were all read from a single sample in a study. TCRdb analysed the 5' RACE reads with MiXCR anew, one entry per CDR3 protein. The profile shows around 52,000 distinct CDR3 sequences, roughly 28% of them singletons. The source material was tumor-infiltrating memory CD4+ T cells sorted from the breast tumor. Specified subset: memory CD4+ T cells, CD4+CD45RO+CD25-. The source is a female donor with breast cancer.

This sequence joins TRBV5-1 and TRBJ1-2, with no clear D. Between the trimmed V and J ends, which lost 4 bases and 0 bases, there was a span of 10 bases. Per the germline V gene, CDR1 is SGHRS and CDR2 is YFSETQ. This CDR3 has 14 amino acids. The CDR3 sequence: CASSQDGTNYGYTF. CDR3 coding DNA: TGCGCCAGCAGCCAAGACGGTACTAACTATGGCTACACCTTC.

This rearrangement joins TRBV10-3 to TRBJ2-7; 7 bases are shared with TRBD1. CDR1 and CDR2 from the germline V gene are ENHRY and SYGVKD. V dropped 7 bases and J dropped 6; count of bases not matched to a gene: 12. The CDR3 has 14 residues. The DNA for the CDR3 is TGTGCCATCACCGAAACCCTCCAGGGGGTCGAGCAGTACTTC. It is translated as CAITETLQGVEQYF.

The chain recombines TRBV7-9 with TRBJ1-2, with D uncertain. Germline CDR1 SEHNR, CDR2 FQNEAQ (reference sequence). This CDR3 spans 14 amino acids. The germline V and J ends were trimmed by 4 bases and 7 bases, with 16 bases remaining between them. The CDR3 spells CASSSSGASPGYTF. DNA for the CDR3: TGTGCCAGCAGCTCCAGCGGCGCCAGCCCTGGCTACACCTTC.

The gene calls are TRBV7-9 and TRBJ1-1, with 7 bases identical to TRBD1. The trim removed 5 bases at V and 11 bases at J, leaving 11 bases unmatched. Germline CDR1 and CDR2: SEHNR and FQNEAQ (reference sequence). There are 13 residues in the CDR3. The CDR3 DNA reads as TGTGCCAGCAGCAACAGGGGCGGGGGCAAGGCTTTCTTT. Its protein is CASSNRGGGKAFF.

V and J are TRBV6-2 or TRBV6-3 and TRBJ1-2; D unclear. Germline V gene lookup returns CDR1 MNHEY and CDR2 SVGEGT. The germline V and J ends were trimmed by 8 bases and 4 bases, with 17 bases remaining between them. The CDR3 is 14 amino acids. In nucleotides, the CDR3 is TGTGCCAGCGCCACTGGTCGGGCGATCTATGGCTACACCTTC. Its translation is CASATGRAIYGYTF.

This clonotype was recorded a few times. CDR3 bases: TGTGCCAGCAGGGGGGACAGGAGCTCCTACGAGCAGTACTTC. Amino acids: CASRGDRSSYEQYF. The J gene is TRBJ2-7, the V gene TRBV25-1; TRBD1 matches at 8 bases. The V and J ends lost 6 bases and 0 bases, in that order; junction bases with no gene match: 4. Germline-derived CDR1 and CDR2 are MGHDK and SYGVNS. The CDR3 contains 14 residues.

On this clonotype: A read error is possible here, since a much larger clone lies one base away. This chain connects TRBV9 to TRBJ2-3; TRBD1 matches 7 bases. CDR3 length equals 15 residues. Trimming took 4 bases from V and 7 from J; bases not matched to a gene: 12. Germline V gives CDR1 SGDLS, CDR2 YYNGEE. DNA for the CDR3: TGTGCCAGCAGCAGGCCGGGACAGTACCCAAATACGCAGTATTTT. Its translation is CASSRPGQYPNTQYF.

This clonotype showed up just a few times. The chain employs TRBV27 and TRBJ1-1, with D possibly TRBD1 on 5 matching bases. The CDR3 loop spans 13 amino acids. The germline CDR1 and CDR2 sequences are MNHEY and SMNVEV (reference sequence). V was pared by 6 bases and J by 0 bases, with 8 bases between. The CDR3 reads CASSGTMNTEAFF. The CDR3, as DNA: TGTGCCAGCAGCGGGACGATGAACACTGAAGCTTTCTTT.

The chain carries TRBV28 and TRBJ2-7; the match to TRBD2 covers 10 bases. This CDR3 contains 14 residues. Trimming took 8 bases from V and 2 from J; bases not matched to a gene: 6. CDR1 is MDHEN, CDR2 SYDVKM, per germline. This CDR3 is CASRKREGTYEQYF. The CDR3, as DNA: TGTGCCAGCCGAAAGCGGGAGGGGACCTACGAGCAGTACTTC.

The genes are TRBV6-1 and TRBJ1-2; a possible D gene is TRBD1 (6 bases). CDR3 length: 16 residues. V was cut by 0 bases and J by 8 bases, with 19 bases left in between. Per the germline V gene, CDR1 is MNHNS and CDR2 is SASEGT. The CDR3 loop is CASSEALSGGPSGYTF. The DNA of the CDR3 is TGTGCCAGCAGTGAAGCTCTAAGCGGGGGCCCGAGCGGCTACACCTTC.

This chain joins TRBV6-5 and TRBJ2-7; D could derive from TRBD1 or TRBD2 (5 bases each). This CDR3 region has 13 residues. Germline CDR1 MNHEY, CDR2 SVGAGI. V lost 8 bases, J lost 2 bases, and 13 bases lay in between. CDR3 region: CASRRDGTYEQYF. The CDR3 DNA reads TGTGCCAGCCGTCGGGACGGAACCTACGAGCAGTACTTC.

Details on this clonotype: In this CDR3 the conserved last residue, phenylalanine or tryptophan, is missing, so a read error is likely. This chain uses TRBV5-1 with TRBJ2-5; D not resolved. This CDR3 has 14 residues. Looked up from germline, CDR1 is SGHRS and CDR2 is YFSETQ. The V and J ends lost 0 bases and 4 bases respectively, with 10 bases between them. Here the CDR3 reads CASSLASRPETQYY. DNA of the CDR3: TGCGCCAGCAGCTTGGCCAGCCGACCAGAGACCCAGTACTAC.

This clonotype was detected ten times or more. The chain is built from TRBV5-1 and TRBJ2-3; D is uncertain. The length of the CDR3 is 15 residues. The germline CDR1 and CDR2 sequences are SGHRS and YFSETQ. Trimming removed 7 bases at V and 2 bases at J, with 17 bases between. The DNA of the CDR3 is TGCGCCAGCTGGACCGAGCCGGCTAACACAGATACGCAGTATTTT. This sequence encodes CASWTEPANTDTQYF.

This clonotype is classed as medium-sized (0.01 to 0.1%). The rearrangement links TRBV5-1 to TRBJ1-2; 8 positions match TRBD1. CDR1 is SGHRS, CDR2 YFSETQ, per germline. V shed 5 bases, J shed 8 bases, and the junction held 8 bases outside the gene matches. The CDR3 sequence is 13 residues long. CDR3 nucleotides: TGCGCCAGCAGGGACAGGGAGGGTGCAGGCTACACCTTC. Encoded protein: CASRDREGAGYTF.

There are a few counts of this clonotype. The CDR3: CASSLNRGLGYTF. Here the CDR3 DNA reads TGCGCCAGCAGCTTGAACAGGGGGCTTGGCTACACCTTC. The chain is built from TRBV5-1 and TRBJ1-2; TRBD1 aligns across 9 bases. From germline, CDR1 is SGHRS and CDR2 YFSETQ. The length of the CDR3 is 13 residues. V lost 1 base and J lost 7; bases outside the gene matches: 2.

The chain couples TRBV6-6 to TRBJ2-7, with D possibly matching TRBD1 (6 bases). V was cut by 5 bases and J by 4 bases, with 15 bases left in between. Per germline, CDR1 MNHNY and CDR2 SVGAGI (reference sequence). There are 14 residues in the CDR3. Here the CDR3 DNA reads TGTGCCAGCAGTGGCTCAGGGGCTTCTTACGAGCAGTACTTC. This translates into CASSGSGASYEQYF.

This clonotype was picked up a small number of times. The chain uses TRBV5-1 and TRBJ1-2; perhaps TRBD1 as D (5 bases). Per the germline V gene, CDR1 is SGHRS and CDR2 is YFSETQ. Trimming removed 3 bases at V and 6 bases at J, with 18 bases between. The CDR3 runs 15 residues. Here the CDR3 DNA reads TGCGCCAGCAGCTCAAGGCGGGAAGGGGTTGATGGCTACACCTTC. It encodes CASSSRREGVDGYTF. Drawing the rest from reference TRBV5-1 and TRBJ1-2, the complete variable domain is KAGVTQTPRYLIKTRGQQVTLSCSPISGHRSVSWYQQTPGQGLQFLFEYFSETQRNKGNFPGRFSGRQFSNSRSEMNVSTLELGDSALYLCASSSRREGVDGYTFGSGTRLTVV.

Only a few counts were recorded for this clonotype. The CDR3 nucleotides are TGTGCCAGCAGTCCCTTTTCGGCCTTAGCCTCCGAGCAGTACTTC. Protein: CASSPFSALASEQYF. The rearrangement links TRBV28 to TRBJ2-7, with no clear D. V was trimmed by 5 bases and J by 6 bases, leaving 20 bases between them. In germline, CDR1 is MDHEN, CDR2 SYDVKM. The CDR3 loop spans 15 amino acids. Based on the CDR3 plus reference TRBV28 and TRBJ2-7, the full variable domain is DVKVTQSSRYLVKRTGEKVFLECVQDMDHENMFWYRQDPGLGLRLIYFSYDVKMKEKGDIPEGYSVSREKKERFSLILESASTNQTSMYLCASSPFSALASEQYFGPGTRLTVT.

The chain couples TRBV5-1 to TRBJ1-1; no clear D gene. Trimming removed 0 bases at V and 10 bases at J, with 16 bases between. CDR1 and CDR2 (germline): SGHRS, YFSETQ. The CDR3 runs 14 residues. For the CDR3, the DNA is TGCGCCAGCAGCTTGGGGGCAGGAGATGTTGGAGCTTTCTTT. Amino acids: CASSLGAGDVGAFF.

Regarding this clonotype: No conserved phenylalanine or tryptophan is present at the end of the CDR3, so a read error is the likely explanation. V is TRBV7-3 and J is TRBJ1-4; D unresolved. The CDR3 contains 14 residues. With 2 bases removed from V and 0 bases from J, the gap between germline ends came to 4 bases. Per the germline V gene, CDR1 is SGHTA and CDR2 is FQGTGA. CDR3 bases: TGTGCCAGCAGCTTACAGGCAACTAATGAAAAACTGTTTCTT. The encoded protein is CASSLQATNEKLFL.

This sequence joins TRBV5-1 and TRBJ2-4; D is unclear. CDR1 is SGHRS and CDR2 is YFSETQ in the germline V gene. Trimming stripped 2 bases from V and 0 bases from J, with 18 bases between. This CDR3 region has 18 residues. In DNA, the CDR3 is TGCGCCAGCAGCTTCCGCGGTGGGGAAAACTTAGCCAAAAACATTCAGTACTTC. Translation gives CASSFRGGENLAKNIQYF. Full variable domain (rest looked up from reference TRBV5-1 and TRBJ2-4): KAGVTQTPRYLIKTRGQQVTLSCSPISGHRSVSWYQQTPGQGLQFLFEYFSETQRNKGNFPGRFSGRQFSNSRSEMNVSTLELGDSALYLCASSFRGGENLAKNIQYFGAGTRLSVL.

This clonotype has a handful of counts. The chain is built from TRBV28 and TRBJ2-7, with D possibly being TRBD2 (7 bases). There are 13 residues in the CDR3. Germline V CDR1 and CDR2: MDHEN, SYDVKM. V shed 6 bases and J shed 6 bases, with 15 bases lying between them. In DNA, the CDR3 is TGTGCCAGCAGCGGGGGGCAGGGGATCGAGCAGTACTTC. This translates into CASSGGQGIEQYF.

This clonotype was detected only a few times. The chain links TRBV7-2 to TRBJ2-7, with 8 bases lining up with TRBD2. The CDR3 extends over 14 amino acids. Per the germline V gene, CDR1 is SGHTA and CDR2 is FQGNSA. J was trimmed by 4 bases and V by 3 bases; bases with no gene match: 5. As DNA, the CDR3 is TGTGCCAGCAGCTTCGGGGGGGAAGGGTACGAGCAGTACTTC. This codes for CASSFGGEGYEQYF.

Written as DNA, the CDR3 is TGTGCCAGCAGCTCAGACCCGAGGAGGGGAGGTGTCGGAATGGGAAAACTGTTTTTT. Its translation: CASSSDPRRGGVGMGKLFF. The chain carries TRBV7-9 and TRBJ1-4; perhaps TRBD1 as D (5 bases). This CDR3 comprises 19 residues. Germline CDR1 is SEHNR and CDR2 is FQNEAQ (reference sequence). Trimming took off 4 bases at V and 10 bases at J, with 31 bases between the two ends.

The DNA of the CDR3 is TGCAGTGCTAGAGAGGGCGAAGAAGGGTGGGAGACCCAGTACTTC. Its protein product is CSAREGEEGWETQYF. The rearrangement joins TRBV20-1 to TRBJ2-5, with D hard to call. Germline loops: CDR1 DFQATT, CDR2 SNEGSKA (reference sequence). Trimming pared 0 bases from V and 5 bases from J, leaving 16 bases between. The CDR3 runs 15 residues.